Below, 15 T cell receptor beta chains from the same sample are listed, as sequenced in a study of regulatory and conventional T cells in RAG deficiency. Genomic DNA came from blood conventional CD4+ T cells gated CD25-low CD127-high. Libraries were prepared by immunoSEQ multiplex PCR; TCRdb keeps only in-frame clonotypes and omits some of them. The repertoire holds 45,000 or so clones, approximately 90% seen once, with 0.51% in the top ten. This same sample was also part of a study on regulatory T cells. As reported in that work: The PCR used 52 TRBV and 13 TRBJ primers.

Sequencing used CD4+ effector T cells sorted from blood. The receptor set was obtained from a human donor in good health.

J is TRBJ2-2 and V is TRBV7-8; D gene ambiguous. Germline-derived CDR1 and CDR2 are SGHVS and FQNEAQ. Trimming took off 3 bases at V and 5 bases at J, with 10 bases between the two ends. This CDR3 has 14 residues. The CDR3 here is CASSFSPQTGELFF. The CDR3 nucleotides read TGTGCCAGCAGCTTCTCACCCCAAACCGGGGAGCTGTTTTTT.

The chain joins TRBV6-5 to TRBJ2-7; the D gene is possibly TRBD2 (5 bases). Germline CDR1 is MNHEY and CDR2 is SVGAGI. Trimming took 0 bases from V and 2 from J, leaving 14 bases between them. The CDR3 length is 16 residues. DNA for the CDR3: TGTGCCAGCAGTTACTCCCACCTCGGAGGCGCCTACGAGCAGTACTTC. It translates to CASSYSHLGGAYEQYF.

The genes are TRBV19 and TRBJ1-1; D is unresolved. Germline-derived CDR1 and CDR2 are LNHDA and SQIVND (reference sequence). The CDR3 spans 13 residues. V was shortened by 5 bases and J by 1 base, with 8 bases between the two germline ends. In DNA form, the CDR3 reads TGTGCCAGTAGTGTGACCGGGAACACTGAAGCTTTCTTT. Its translation: CASSVTGNTEAFF. The full variable domain, its missing parts supplied by reference TRBV19 and TRBJ1-1, is DGGITQSPKYLFRKEGQNVTLSCEQNLNHDAMYWYRQDPGQGLRLIYYSQIVNDFQKGDIAEGYSVSREKKESFPLTVTSAQKNPTAFYLCASSVTGNTEAFFGQGTRLTVV.

The chain uses TRBV19 and TRBJ2-1; 12 bases match TRBD2. V lost 5 bases and J lost 9; bases outside the gene matches: 5. Germline CDR1 is LNHDA and CDR2 is SQIVND (reference sequence). The CDR3 consists of 14 residues. CDR3 nucleotides: TGTGCCAGTAGTCGACTAGCGGGAGCAGCTGAGCAGTTCTTC. Encoded protein: CASSRLAGAAEQFF.

About this clone: The junction shows a germline mismatch at one end, possibly a read error. The CDR3 DNA reads as TGTGCCAATAGTATATCTGGGGAGCTGTTTTTT. Translating it yields CANSISGELFF. The rearrangement uses TRBV19 and TRBJ2-2, with D unresolved. CDR1 and CDR2 from the germline V gene are LNHDA and SQIVND (reference sequence). This CDR3 comprises 11 residues.

This clone came up a few times. The J gene is TRBJ1-5, the V gene TRBV28, with D possibly TRBD1 on 6 matching bases. Germline CDR1 reads MDHEN; CDR2 reads SYDVKM. This CDR3 has 14 amino acids. V lost 6 bases to trimming and J lost 7 bases, with 16 bases between them. This CDR3 reads CASSLGGREQPQHF. The CDR3 DNA reads as TGTGCCAGCAGCTTGGGGGGGCGGGAACAGCCCCAGCATTTT.

This clone was recorded only once. J is TRBJ1-3 and V is TRBV5-1, with D uncertain. Deletions cut 4 bases from V and 2 bases from J, with 13 bases between. Germline lookup yields CDR1 SGHRS and CDR2 YFSETQ. This CDR3 is built from 15 residues. The CDR3 bases are TGCGCCAGCAGCCCGGCCGCGGGAACTGGAAACACCATATATTTT. Its translation: CASSPAAGTGNTIYF.

V and J are TRBV9 and TRBJ2-5, with no clear D. Trimming took off 5 bases at V and 0 bases at J, with 5 bases between the two ends. Germline V CDR1 and CDR2: SGDLS, YYNGEE. The length of the CDR3 is 12 residues. The CDR3 protein is CASSINQETQYF. The CDR3 DNA reads as TGTGCCAGCAGTATCAACCAAGAGACCCAGTACTTC. The full variable domain, rest sourced from reference TRBV9 and TRBJ2-5, is DSGVTQTPKHLITATGQRVTLRCSPRSGDLSVYWYQQSLDQGLQFLIQYYNGEERAKGNILERFSAQQFPDLHSELNLSSLELGDSALYFCASSINQETQYFGPGTRLLVL.

The rearrangement links TRBV13 to TRBJ1-2; D uncertain. This CDR3 comprises 14 residues. Trimming stripped 5 bases from V and 4 bases from J, with 14 bases between. Germline V CDR1 and CDR2: PRHDT, FYEKMQ (reference sequence). CDR3 nucleotides: TGTGCCAGCAGCGACTACCCGGGAGTCTATGGCTACACCTTC. Protein: CASSDYPGVYGYTF.

The chain links TRBV5-4 to TRBJ2-3, with D unresolved. Germline V gene sequence: CDR1 SGHNT, CDR2 YYREEE (reference sequence). The V gene lost 0 bases and the J gene lost 5 bases, with 10 bases spanning the gap. The CDR3 totals 14 residues. In nucleotides, the CDR3 is TGTGCCAGCAGCTTGGGGTCTACACAAGATACGCAGTATTTT. It is translated as CASSLGSTQDTQYF.

The rearrangement uses TRBV6-5 and TRBJ1-1; D gene ambiguous. This CDR3 comprises 16 residues. Germline CDR1 and CDR2: MNHEY and SVGAGI. Trimming took 0 bases from V and 0 from J, leaving 11 bases between them. CDR3: CASSYSSSLLNTEAFF. DNA for the CDR3: TGTGCCAGCAGTTACTCGAGCAGTCTGCTGAACACTGAAGCTTTCTTT.

CDR3: CASSLSGAEAFF. The CDR3 nucleotides are TGTGCCAGCAGCTTATCTGGAGCTGAAGCTTTCTTT. The chain recombines TRBV11-2 with TRBJ1-1; D call uncertain. The CDR3 is 12 amino acids. Germline V gives CDR1 SGHAT, CDR2 FQNNGV. V shed 2 bases and J shed 6 bases, with 7 bases lying between them.

The J gene is TRBJ1-1, the V gene TRBV9; D is unresolved. The V gene lost 0 bases and the J gene lost 0 bases, with 9 bases spanning the gap. This CDR3 spans 15 amino acids. The germline gives CDR1 SGDLS, CDR2 YYNGEE. The CDR3: CASSVALEMNTEAFF. The CDR3 DNA sequence: TGTGCCAGCAGCGTAGCGCTGGAAATGAACACTGAAGCTTTCTTT.

The chain combines TRBV6-5 with TRBJ1-5, with D unclear. CDR1 is MNHEY, CDR2 SVGAGI, per germline. V was pared by 7 bases and J by 4 bases, with 14 bases between. This CDR3 spans 14 amino acids. The CDR3 coding sequence is TGTGCCAGCACCTGGGTAGGAGCAAATCAGCCCCAGCATTTT. Protein: CASTWVGANQPQHF.

The chain couples TRBV4-1 to TRBJ2-2; a possible D gene is TRBD2 (6 bases). Germline V lookup: CDR1 MGHRA, CDR2 YSYEKL. This CDR3 has 15 amino acids. Trimming left V 5 bases short and J 4 bases short, with 14 bases between. The CDR3 loop reads CASSTGTRGTGELFF. The CDR3 DNA reads TGCGCCAGCAGCACCGGGACGCGGGGCACCGGGGAGCTGTTTTTT.